This TCR beta chain came from a study of blood T cell repertoires in COVID-19. Trimming left V 5 bases short and J 0 bases short, with 8 bases between. The CDR3 length is 14 residues. CDR1 SGHTA and CDR2 FQGNSA come from the germline V gene. TCRdb's table, derived via immunoSEQ multiplex PCR, lists solely in-frame clones and lacks some. In the table there are about 160,000 clones, 85% of which are singletons. The sample comprised peripheral blood. The chain uses TRBV7-2 and TRBJ1-3; no clear D gene. The clonotype originates from a human donor with acute or convalescent COVID-19. The donor label of this sample is uncertain. The CDR3 DNA reads as TGTGCCAGCAGCCCCACAACCTCTGGAAACACCATATATTTT. It specifies CASSPTTSGNTIYF.